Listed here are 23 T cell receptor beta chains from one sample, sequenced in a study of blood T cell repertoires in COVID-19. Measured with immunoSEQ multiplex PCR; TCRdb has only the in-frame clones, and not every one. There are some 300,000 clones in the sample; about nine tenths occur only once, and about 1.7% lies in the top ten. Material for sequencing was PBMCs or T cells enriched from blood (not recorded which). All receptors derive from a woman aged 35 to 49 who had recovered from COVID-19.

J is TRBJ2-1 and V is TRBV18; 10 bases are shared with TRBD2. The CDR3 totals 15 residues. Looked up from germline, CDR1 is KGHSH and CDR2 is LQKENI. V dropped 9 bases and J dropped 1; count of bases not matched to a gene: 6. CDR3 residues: CASRPGLASYNEQFF. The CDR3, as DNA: TGTGCCAGTCGACCGGGACTAGCGTCCTACAATGAGCAGTTCTTC.

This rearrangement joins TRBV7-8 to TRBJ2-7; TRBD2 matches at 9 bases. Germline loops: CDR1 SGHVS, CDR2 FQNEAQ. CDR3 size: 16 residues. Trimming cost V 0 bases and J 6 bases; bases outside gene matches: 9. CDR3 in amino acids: CASSLAATSGRVEQYF. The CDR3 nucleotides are TGTGCCAGCAGCTTAGCCGCGACTAGCGGACGGGTCGAGCAGTACTTC.

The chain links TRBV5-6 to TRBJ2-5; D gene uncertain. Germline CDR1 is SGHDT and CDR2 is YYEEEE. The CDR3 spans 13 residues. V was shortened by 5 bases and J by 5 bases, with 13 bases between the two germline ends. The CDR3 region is CASRSDTRETQYF. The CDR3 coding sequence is TGTGCCAGCAGGTCCGATACCCGGGAGACCCAGTACTTC.

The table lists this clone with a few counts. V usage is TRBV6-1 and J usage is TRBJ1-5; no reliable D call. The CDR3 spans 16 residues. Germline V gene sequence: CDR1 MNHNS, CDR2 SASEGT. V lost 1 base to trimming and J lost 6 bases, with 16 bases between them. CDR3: CASSEVVGSFSQPQHF. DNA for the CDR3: TGTGCCAGCAGTGAAGTAGTGGGGAGCTTCTCTCAGCCCCAGCATTTT.

This CDR3 is CSALSGGYGYTF. CDR3 DNA sequence: TGCAGCGCCCTTTCGGGGGGCTATGGCTACACCTTC. This rearrangement joins TRBV29-1 to TRBJ1-2; the D gene is possibly TRBD1 (5 bases). This CDR3 has 12 amino acids. Germline V CDR1 and CDR2: SQVTM, ANQGSEA. Trimming took 7 bases from V and 4 from J, leaving 13 bases between them.

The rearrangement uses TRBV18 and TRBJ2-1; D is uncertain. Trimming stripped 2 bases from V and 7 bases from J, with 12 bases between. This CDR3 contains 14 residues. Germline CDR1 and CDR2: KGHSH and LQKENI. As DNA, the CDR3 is TGTGCCAGCTCACCAGATCTGGTCGAGAATGAGCAGTTCTTC. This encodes CASSPDLVENEQFF.

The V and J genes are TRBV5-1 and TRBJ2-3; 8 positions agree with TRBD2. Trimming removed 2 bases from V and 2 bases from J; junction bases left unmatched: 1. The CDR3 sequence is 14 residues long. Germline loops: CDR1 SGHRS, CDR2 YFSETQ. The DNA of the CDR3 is TGCGCCAGCAGCTTAGCGGGGGACACAGATACGCAGTATTTT. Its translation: CASSLAGDTDTQYF.

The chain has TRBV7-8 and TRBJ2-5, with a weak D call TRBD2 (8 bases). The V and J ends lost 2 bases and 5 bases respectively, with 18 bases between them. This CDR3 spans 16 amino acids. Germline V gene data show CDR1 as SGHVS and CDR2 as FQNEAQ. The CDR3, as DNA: TGTGCCAGCAGCTTACTTTCGGGAGGGGGCGGCGAGACCCAGTACTTC. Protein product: CASSLLSGGGGETQYF.

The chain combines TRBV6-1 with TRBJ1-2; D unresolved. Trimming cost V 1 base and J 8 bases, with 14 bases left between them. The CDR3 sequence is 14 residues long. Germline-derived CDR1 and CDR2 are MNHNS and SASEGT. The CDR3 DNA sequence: TGTGCCAGCAGTGAAGATCGAGGGATTCGGGGCTACACCTTC. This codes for CASSEDRGIRGYTF.

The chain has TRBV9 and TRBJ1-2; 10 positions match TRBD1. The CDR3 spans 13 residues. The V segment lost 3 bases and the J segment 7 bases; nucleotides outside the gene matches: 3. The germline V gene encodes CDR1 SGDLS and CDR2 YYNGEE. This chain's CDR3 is CASSATGGSGYTF. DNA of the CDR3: TGTGCCAGCAGCGCGACAGGGGGCTCTGGCTACACCTTC.

CDR3 coding DNA: TGTGCCAGCAGCCGGACAGACTATAGCAATCAGCCCCAGCATTTT. Its translation is CASSRTDYSNQPQHF. The chain recombines TRBV5-6 with TRBJ1-5; possibly TRBD1 for D (6 bases). Trimming stripped 4 bases from V and 0 bases from J, with 11 bases between. The CDR3 spans 15 residues. The V gene's germline CDR1 is SGHDT and CDR2 YYEEEE.

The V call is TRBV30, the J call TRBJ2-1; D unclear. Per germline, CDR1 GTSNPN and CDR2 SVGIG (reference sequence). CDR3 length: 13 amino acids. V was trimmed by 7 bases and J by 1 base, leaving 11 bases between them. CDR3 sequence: CASRPSSYNEQFF. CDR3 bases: TGTGCCTCCCGGCCTAGTTCCTACAATGAGCAGTTCTTC.

CDR3 coding DNA: TGCGCCAGCAGCTTGACAGTTAACTATGGCTACACCTTC. Residues: CASSLTVNYGYTF. The chain carries TRBV5-1 and TRBJ1-2; D is uncertain. From germline, CDR1 is SGHRS and CDR2 YFSETQ. V lost 1 base, J lost 1 base, and 5 bases lay in between. The CDR3 has 13 residues.

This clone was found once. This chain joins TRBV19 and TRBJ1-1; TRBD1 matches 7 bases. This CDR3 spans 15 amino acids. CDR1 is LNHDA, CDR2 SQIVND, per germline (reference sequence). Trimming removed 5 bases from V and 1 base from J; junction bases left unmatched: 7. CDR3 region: CASSFTGVGNTEAFF. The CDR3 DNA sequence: TGTGCCAGTAGTTTTACAGGGGTGGGGAACACTGAAGCTTTCTTT. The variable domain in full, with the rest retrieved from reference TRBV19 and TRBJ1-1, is DGGITQSPKYLFRKEGQNVTLSCEQNLNHDAMYWYRQDPGQGLRLIYYSQIVNDFQKGDIAEGYSVSREKKESFPLTVTSAQKNPTAFYLCASSFTGVGNTEAFFGQGTRLTVV.

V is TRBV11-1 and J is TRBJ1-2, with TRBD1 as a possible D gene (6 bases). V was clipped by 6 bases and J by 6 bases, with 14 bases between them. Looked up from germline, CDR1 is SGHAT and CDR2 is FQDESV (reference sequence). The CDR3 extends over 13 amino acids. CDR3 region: CASRPGPGDGYTF. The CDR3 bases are TGTGCCAGCAGGCCGGGCCCAGGGGATGGCTACACCTTC.

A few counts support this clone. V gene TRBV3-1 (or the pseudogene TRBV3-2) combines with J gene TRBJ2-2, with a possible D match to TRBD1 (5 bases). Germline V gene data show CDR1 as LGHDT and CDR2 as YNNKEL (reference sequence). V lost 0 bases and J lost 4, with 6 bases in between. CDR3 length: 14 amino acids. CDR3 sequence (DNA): TGTGCCAGCAGCCAAGAAGGGGTCACCGGGGAGCTGTTTTTT. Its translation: CASSQEGVTGELFF.

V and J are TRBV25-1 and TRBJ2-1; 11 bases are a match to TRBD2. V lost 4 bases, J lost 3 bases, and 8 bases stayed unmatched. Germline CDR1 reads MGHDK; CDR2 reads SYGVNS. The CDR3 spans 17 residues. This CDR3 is CASSGGRGLAGYNEQFF. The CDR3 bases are TGTGCCAGCAGTGGAGGCCGTGGACTAGCGGGCTACAATGAGCAGTTCTTC.

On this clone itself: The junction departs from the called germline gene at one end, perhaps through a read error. The CDR3 DNA is TGTGCCAGCAGCTTGATGCGGACAGGGAACAATTCACTCCTCCACTTT. Protein sequence: CASSLMRTGNNSLLHF. V and J are TRBV7-3 and TRBJ1-6; 8 nucleotides match TRBD1. The germline gives CDR1 SGHTA, CDR2 FQGTGA. The CDR3 runs 16 residues. The complete variable domain, with remaining parts taken from reference TRBV7-3 and TRBJ1-6, reads GAGVSQTPSNKVTEKGKYVELRCDPISGHTALYWYRQSLGQGPEFLIYFQGTGAADDSGLPNDRFFAVRPEGSVSTLKIQRTERGDSAVYLCASSLMRTGNNSLLHFGNGTRLTVT.

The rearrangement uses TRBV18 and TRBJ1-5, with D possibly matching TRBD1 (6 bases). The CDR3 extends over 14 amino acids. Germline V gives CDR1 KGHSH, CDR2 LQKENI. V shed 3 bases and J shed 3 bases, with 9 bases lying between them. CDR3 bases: TGTGCCAGCTCACCTCAGGGGACCAATCAGCCCCAGCATTTT. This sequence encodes CASSPQGTNQPQHF.

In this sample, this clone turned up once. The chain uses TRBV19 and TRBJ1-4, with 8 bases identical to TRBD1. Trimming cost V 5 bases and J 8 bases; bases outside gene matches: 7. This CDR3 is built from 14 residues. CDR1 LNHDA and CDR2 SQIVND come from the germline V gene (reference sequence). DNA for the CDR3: TGTGCCAGTAGTTCGCAGGGGGCAGGGGAAAAACTGTTTTTT. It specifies CASSSQGAGEKLFF.

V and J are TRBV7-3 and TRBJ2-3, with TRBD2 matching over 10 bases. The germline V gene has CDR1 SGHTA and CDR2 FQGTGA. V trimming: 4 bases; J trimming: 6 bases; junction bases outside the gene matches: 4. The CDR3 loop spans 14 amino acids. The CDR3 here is CASSSSGGADTQYF. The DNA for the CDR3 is TGTGCCAGCAGCTCCAGCGGGGGGGCTGATACGCAGTATTTT.

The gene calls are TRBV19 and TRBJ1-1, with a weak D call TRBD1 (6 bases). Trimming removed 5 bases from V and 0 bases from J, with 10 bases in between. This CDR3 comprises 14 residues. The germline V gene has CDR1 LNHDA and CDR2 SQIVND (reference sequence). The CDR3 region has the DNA TGTGCCAGTAGTCAGGGGAGAATGAACACTGAAGCTTTCTTT. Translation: CASSQGRMNTEAFF.

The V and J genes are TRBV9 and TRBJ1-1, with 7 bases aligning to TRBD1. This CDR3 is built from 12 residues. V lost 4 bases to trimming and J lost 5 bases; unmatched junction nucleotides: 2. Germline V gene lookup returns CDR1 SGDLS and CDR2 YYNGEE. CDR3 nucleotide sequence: TGTGCCAGCAGCTCAGGGGGTACTGAAGCTTTCTTT. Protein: CASSSGGTEAFF.